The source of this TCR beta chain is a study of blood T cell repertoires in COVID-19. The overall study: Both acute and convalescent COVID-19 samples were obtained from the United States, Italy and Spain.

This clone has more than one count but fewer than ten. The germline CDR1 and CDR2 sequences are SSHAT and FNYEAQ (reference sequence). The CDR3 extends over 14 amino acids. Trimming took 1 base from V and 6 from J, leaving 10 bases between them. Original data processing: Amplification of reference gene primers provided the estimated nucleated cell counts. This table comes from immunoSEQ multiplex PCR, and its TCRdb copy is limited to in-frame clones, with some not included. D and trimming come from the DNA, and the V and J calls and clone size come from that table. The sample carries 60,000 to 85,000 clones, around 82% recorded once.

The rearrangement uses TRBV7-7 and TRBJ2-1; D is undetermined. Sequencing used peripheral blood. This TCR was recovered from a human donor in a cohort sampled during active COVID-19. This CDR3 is CASSLDRVSNEQFF. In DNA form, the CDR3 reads TGTGCCAGCAGCTTAGATCGAGTTAGCAATGAGCAGTTCTTC. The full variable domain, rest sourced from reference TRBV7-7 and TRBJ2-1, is GAGVSQSPRYKVTKRGQDVTLRCDPISSHATLYWYQQALGQGPEFLTYFNYEAQPDKSGLPSDRFSAERPEGSISTLTIQRTEQRDSAMYRCASSLDRVSNEQFFGPGTRLTVL.